What follows is one T cell receptor (beta chain) and its context. Antigen unknown. These data are taken from a study of T cells in localized non-small cell lung cancer. Study findings and constraints: In adjacent lung, a median roughly 60 of the top 100 tumor clones were found. Uninvolved adjacent lung had higher T cell clonality than tumor and all other tissues.

Using immunoSEQ multiplex PCR, the repertoire was profiled, and TCRdb retains in-frame clones only, with some absent. The table lists 30,000 to 40,000 clones, around 88% of them singletons, with about 6.5% in the top ten. The CDR3 sequence is 15 residues long. V was trimmed by 5 bases and J by 7 bases, leaving 20 bases between them. Germline V gene sequence: CDR1 LNHDA, CDR2 SQIVND (reference sequence). The clonotype comes from a man aged 40-75 years with stage I lung adenocarcinoma. Sequencing used peripheral blood, obtained before any cancer treatment. V is TRBV19 and J is TRBJ1-2; possibly TRBD1 for D (6 bases). The CDR3 bases are TGTGCCAGTAGTCCCTCGGGACACCTACGAGGTGGCTACACCTTC. Its translation: CASSPSGHLRGGYTF.